This TCR beta chain was recorded in a study of cytomegalovirus exposure and HLA in healthy donors. Study-level points and caveats: Rare TCR sequences dominated, though some public TCRs recurred in many donors. Altogether, around 160 TCR beta chains were recorded as cytomegalovirus-associated.

With V trimmed by 5 bases and J by 2 bases, 13 bases remained unmatched. Germline V gene data show CDR1 as MDHEN and CDR2 as SYDVKM. The CDR3 consists of 17 residues. The method was immunoSEQ multiplex PCR; TCRdb's version includes in-frame clones alone and lacks a portion of them. The sample contains about 56,000 clones, 90% to 95% of which appear only once. A note on this clone: The antigen is not known.

The sample comprised PBMCs. This clonotype was obtained from a man between 18 and 35 years old in good health and CMV-seronegative. This sequence joins TRBV28 and TRBJ2-3; 7 bases agree with TRBD2. The CDR3 nucleotides read TGTGCCAGCAGTCAACCGGGACTAAGCAAAATCACAGATACGCAGTATTTT. The encoded protein is CASSQPGLSKITDTQYF.